This is a list of T cell receptor beta chains from one sample in a study of blood T cell repertoires in COVID-19. Measured with immunoSEQ multiplex PCR; TCRdb has only the in-frame clones, and not every one. The sample consists of under 45,000 clones, 65% to 90% of them appearing once. The source material was peripheral blood. The source of these receptors is a man between 35 and 55 years old with active COVID-19. Each CDR3 is given without its conserved first and last residue. Clone size is given for some rows only: seen once, a few or many times, or a class if the clone is expanded.

len: 15
abundance: NA
v_gene: TRBV25-1
CDR3aa: ASSDTGRGRVTGELF

len: 14
abundance: NA
v_gene: TRBV4-1
CDR3aa: ASSRLLDRIYNEQF

len: 12
abundance: NA
v_gene: TRBV21-1
CDR3aa: AGTPGQGDQPQH

len: 14
abundance: NA
v_gene: TRBV7-2
CDR3aa: ASSLRLAGGPYEQY

len: 11
abundance: NA
v_gene: TRBV4-1
CDR3aa: ASGSGIQETQY

len: 12
abundance: NA
v_gene: TRBV2
CDR3aa: ASSDGEIGNTIY

len: 15
abundance: NA
v_gene: TRBV5-1
CDR3aa: ASSLVVAGGGTDTQY

len: 14
abundance: NA
v_gene: TRBV5-1
CDR3aa: ASSFVAGSIQETQY

len: 14
abundance: NA
v_gene: TRBV9
CDR3aa: ASSIHLAGEGNTQY

len: 13
abundance: NA
v_gene: TRBV18
CDR3aa: ASSEYRDYSYEQY

len: 11
abundance: NA
v_gene: TRBV27
CDR3aa: ASTGALNTEAF

len: 16
abundance: NA
v_gene: TRBV2
CDR3aa: ASSGSRERVGNNSPLH

len: 14
abundance: NA
v_gene: TRBV9
CDR3aa: ASSGYSASSYNEQF

len: 13
abundance: few
v_gene: TRBV28
CDR3aa: ASRRQGAYTQPQH

len: 13
abundance: NA
v_gene: TRBV15
CDR3aa: ATSGYQGGLQPQH

len: 14
abundance: NA
v_gene: TRBV5-1
CDR3aa: ASSLTGTGGRETQY

len: 15
abundance: NA
v_gene: TRBV4-1
CDR3aa: ASSQQTTRRMRNEQF

len: 10
abundance: NA
v_gene: TRBV27
CDR3aa: ASSQSSTPLH

len: 13
abundance: NA
v_gene: TRBV18
CDR3aa: ASSPGTASSYEQY

len: 13
abundance: NA
v_gene: TRBV6-5
CDR3aa: ASRALTGSATEAF

len: 14
abundance: once
v_gene: TRBV30
CDR3aa: AWDRSGTGLGQPQH

len: 13
abundance: NA
v_gene: TRBV6-5
CDR3aa: ASRKWQGNSYEQY

len: 10
abundance: NA
v_gene: TRBV3-1/TRBV3-2
CDR3aa: ASETSSYEQY

len: 13
abundance: NA
v_gene: TRBV19
CDR3aa: ASSITDMGNSPLH

len: 11
abundance: NA
v_gene: TRBV6-5
CDR3aa: ASSYSGDGELF

len: 13
abundance: NA
v_gene: TRBV19
CDR3aa: ASSIVGQGAETQY

len: 13
abundance: NA
v_gene: TRBV18
CDR3aa: ASSPTGQLAYEQY

len: 14
abundance: NA
v_gene: TRBV28
CDR3aa: ASSLRGREGPGEQY

len: 11
abundance: NA
v_gene: TRBV15
CDR3aa: ATSRGQIYEAF

len: 14
abundance: once
v_gene: TRBV7-3
CDR3aa: ASSSGQGAYTGELF